These 21 T cell receptor beta chains share one sample of origin, sequenced in a study of regulatory T cells in long-lasting Graves disease. The authors built TCR beta libraries using iRepertoire HTBI primers and Arm-PCR of CDR3 regions. TCRdb re-called the multiplex PCR reads through MiXCR, storing one row per CDR3 protein. The repertoire holds roughly 560,000 distinct CDR3 sequences, with more than 10% as singletons. Time point indicated: newly diagnosed GD, antithyroid drugs for less than 3 months. PBMC RNA served as the TCR library source. This sample was shared with a second study, whose subject was T cells in Graves' hyperthyroidism and ophthalmopathy.

This material consisted of peripheral blood mononuclear cells (PBMCs), taken at new diagnosis, from a patient treated with antithyroid drugs. Receptors originate from a woman aged 25-40 years with Graves disease.

This clonotype was detected only a few times. The V and J genes are TRBV7-2 and TRBJ1-1; TRBD1 aligns across 7 bases. J lost 1 base, V lost 5 bases, and 7 bases had no gene match. Germline-derived CDR1 and CDR2 are SGHTA and FQGNSA. This CDR3 spans 15 amino acids. This CDR3 reads CASSGTARSNTEAFF. The CDR3 DNA reads TGTGCCAGCAGCGGGACAGCCCGCTCGAACACTGAAGCTTTCTTT. Filled out from reference TRBV7-2 and TRBJ1-1, the complete variable domain reads GAGVSQSPSNKVTEKGKDVELRCDPISGHTALYWYRQSLGQGLEFLIYFQGNSAPDKSGLPSDRFSAERTGGSVSTLTIQRTQQEDSAVYLCASSGTARSNTEAFFGQGTRLTVV.

This clonotype was seen repeatedly, ten times or more. The chain carries TRBV2 and TRBJ1-3; D not certain. Trimming stripped 0 bases from V and 3 bases from J, with 9 bases between. CDR3 length: 15 residues. Germline V lookup: CDR1 SNHLY, CDR2 FYNNEI. The CDR3 DNA reads TGTGCCAGCAGTGAAGCGCTTAGGGTTGGAAACACCATATATTTT. Its protein is CASSEALRVGNTIYF.

This clonotype has just a few counts. This chain connects TRBV2 to TRBJ1-2, with TRBD1 identical over 11 bases. With V trimmed by 6 bases and J by 2 bases, 5 bases remained unmatched. The CDR3 is 15 amino acids. CDR1 and CDR2 from the germline V gene are SNHLY and FYNNEI. In nucleotides, the CDR3 is TGTGCCAGCAGACCCGGGACAGGGGGGAACTATGGCTACACCTTC. This encodes CASRPGTGGNYGYTF.

To note about this clonotype: A much larger clone differs from this one at a single base, so this may be a read error. V and J are TRBV5-1 and TRBJ2-7, with 7 bases matching TRBD2. This CDR3 comprises 15 residues. Germline values: CDR1 SGHRS, CDR2 YFSETQ. V was clipped by 5 bases and J by 2 bases; unmatched bases: 10. The chain's CDR3 is CASRTSGTETYEQYF. For the CDR3, the DNA is TGCGCCAGCAGAACCAGCGGGACGGAGACCTACGAGCAGTACTTC.

This clonotype was detected a few times. For the CDR3, the DNA is TGTGCCAGTAGCCTCACCAACAAAAACATTCAGTACTTC. It specifies CASSLTNKNIQYF. This chain uses TRBV19 with TRBJ2-4; unclear D gene. Per germline, CDR1 LNHDA and CDR2 SQIVND (reference sequence). V lost 6 bases, J lost 3 bases, and 9 bases lay in between. The CDR3 totals 13 residues.

There are many counts of this clonotype. This chain links TRBV29-1 with TRBJ2-7, with TRBD2 matching over 7 bases. Germline CDR1 and CDR2: SQVTM and ANQGSEA. This CDR3 spans 14 amino acids. V was clipped by 3 bases and J by 0 bases; unmatched bases: 5. The CDR3 sequence is CSVDGGSSSYEQYF. The CDR3 region has the DNA TGCAGCGTTGACGGCGGGAGTAGCTCCTACGAGCAGTACTTC.

The table lists this clonotype with many counts. The J gene is TRBJ1-2, the V gene TRBV5-1, with 7 bases fitting TRBD1. J gave up 5 bases and V 2 bases, and 6 bases lay outside the gene matches. This CDR3 contains 14 residues. Germline V lookup: CDR1 SGHRS, CDR2 YFSETQ. CDR3 coding DNA: TGCGCCAGCAGCTTCGACAGGGCAGGGTATGGCTACACCTTC. This encodes CASSFDRAGYGYTF.

The chain uses TRBV7-3 and TRBJ2-1; D gene ambiguous. Germline-derived CDR1 and CDR2 are SGHTA and FQGTGA. The CDR3 spans 15 residues. V was cut by 2 bases and J by 3 bases, with 11 bases left in between. The CDR3 DNA follows: TGTGCCAGCAGCTTAGCGGTTCGCGGCTACAATGAGCAGTTCTTC. The encoded protein is CASSLAVRGYNEQFF.

This clonotype was detected ten times or more. The rearrangement uses TRBV2 and TRBJ2-1; 8 bases align to TRBD2. CDR1 and CDR2 (germline): SNHLY, FYNNEI. The J segment lost 5 bases and the V segment lost 3 bases, leaving 0 bases of the junction unmatched. This CDR3 region has 13 residues. CDR3 sequence: CASSDSGNNEQFF. Here the CDR3 DNA reads TGTGCCAGCAGTGATAGCGGGAACAATGAGCAGTTCTTC.

V gene TRBV19 combines with J gene TRBJ1-5; D unresolved. V lost 4 bases to trimming and J lost 7 bases, with 8 bases between them. This CDR3 is built from 12 residues. Germline values: CDR1 LNHDA, CDR2 SQIVND (reference sequence). The CDR3: CASSTFYQPQHF. The CDR3 nucleotides are TGTGCCAGTAGTACCTTTTACCAGCCCCAGCATTTT.

The CDR3, as DNA: TGTGCCAGCAGTTACGACCTGGCGGGAGGGTTGCGAGAGACCCAGTACTTC. Translation: CASSYDLAGGLRETQYF. The chain couples TRBV6-5 to TRBJ2-5; 9 nucleotides match TRBD2. Germline V gene data show CDR1 as MNHEY and CDR2 as SVGAGI. V shed 2 bases and J 4 bases; nucleotides not matched to a gene: 11. This CDR3 is 17 amino acids long.

This clonotype was seen at least ten times. The chain joins TRBV2 to TRBJ2-7, with D unclear. Germline V gene sequence: CDR1 SNHLY, CDR2 FYNNEI. The length of the CDR3 is 14 residues. Trimming took 0 bases from V and 3 from J, leaving 9 bases between them. As DNA, the CDR3 is TGTGCCAGCAGTGAAGCATCAGGACGCTACGAGCAGTACTTC. Encoded protein: CASSEASGRYEQYF.

This rearrangement joins TRBV6-9 to TRBJ2-1, with 8 bases that match TRBD1. The J call could be wrong; TRBJ2-5 is a better fit for the DNA end. The CDR3 is 15 amino acids. Germline CDR1 reads MNHGY; CDR2 reads SVAAGI. DNA of the CDR3: TGTGCCAGCAGTTACTGGGCAGGGGGCTCGGAGACCCAGTACTTC. This codes for CASSYWAGGSETQYF.

This chain connects TRBV6-1 to TRBJ1-5; unclear D gene. In germline, CDR1 is MNHNS, CDR2 SASEGT. The CDR3 contains 12 residues. Trimming stripped 4 bases from V and 5 bases from J, with 6 bases between. DNA for the CDR3: TGTGCCAGCAGTGGGCAATATCAGCCCCAGCATTTT. Its protein is CASSGQYQPQHF.

There are many counts of this clonotype. V usage is TRBV15 and J usage is TRBJ1-5; D not certain. CDR1 and CDR2 from the germline V gene are LNHNV and YYDKDF (reference sequence). This CDR3 has 14 residues. V was clipped by 2 bases and J by 0 bases, with 5 bases between them. CDR3 bases: TGTGCCACCAGCAGACCTTATAGCAATCAGCCCCAGCATTTT. The encoded protein is CATSRPYSNQPQHF. Variable domain in full (rest from reference TRBV15 and TRBJ1-5): DAMVIQNPRYQVTQFGKPVTLSCSQTLNHNVMYWYQQKSSQAPKLLFHYYDKDFNNEADTPDNFQSRRPNTSFCFLDIRSPGLGDTAMYLCATSRPYSNQPQHFGDGTRLSIL.

This clonotype was detected many times. Here the CDR3 reads CSARGASGRANNEQFF. CDR3 coding DNA: TGCAGTGCTAGAGGGGCTAGCGGGAGGGCGAACAATGAGCAGTTCTTC. The chain recombines TRBV20-1 with TRBJ2-1; 12 bases agree with TRBD2. In germline, CDR1 is DFQATT, CDR2 SNEGSKA (reference sequence). V lost 1 base to trimming and J lost 5 bases; unmatched junction nucleotides: 6. CDR3 length: 16 residues.

Many counts were recorded for this clonotype. The CDR3 sequence: CASSPAPSYEQYF. The CDR3 region has the DNA TGTGCCAGCTCACCAGCCCCATCCTACGAGCAGTACTTC. The V call is TRBV18, the J call TRBJ2-7; D not resolved. The CDR3 has 13 amino acids. Trimming took off 2 bases at V and 1 base at J, with 6 bases between the two ends. Germline loops: CDR1 KGHSH, CDR2 LQKENI.

This clonotype showed up many times. The V gene is TRBV20-1, the J gene TRBJ2-7; 8 bases are a match to TRBD1. Losses at the gene ends were 3 bases for V and 1 base for J; bases not matched to a gene: 11. Germline V gene lookup returns CDR1 DFQATT and CDR2 SNEGSKA (reference sequence). CDR3 length: 16 residues. The CDR3 region is CSARKAGGRVSYEQYF. CDR3 bases: TGCAGTGCTAGGAAGGCAGGGGGCCGGGTTTCCTACGAGCAGTACTTC.

This chain connects TRBV6-1 to TRBJ2-7, with 14 nucleotides matching TRBD2. The length of the CDR3 is 18 residues. V dropped 4 bases and J dropped 1; count of bases not matched to a gene: 9. Germline V lookup: CDR1 MNHNS, CDR2 SASEGT. For the CDR3, the DNA is TGTGCCAGCAGTGTTGGGGCCGGACTAGCGGGAGGTTCCTACGAGCAGTACTTC. It encodes CASSVGAGLAGGSYEQYF.

This clonotype was observed a handful of times. This rearrangement joins TRBV28 to TRBJ1-5; unclear D gene. V gave up 7 bases and J gave up 7 bases, with 11 bases separating them. The CDR3 is 12 residues long. Looked up from germline, CDR1 is MDHEN and CDR2 is SYDVKM. The CDR3 protein is CASKVLGQPQHF. The CDR3 DNA is TGTGCCAGCAAAGTTCTAGGACAGCCCCAGCATTTT.

This clonotype was seen ten or more times. The CDR3 DNA reads as TGTGCCAGCAGTCAACCGCCGGTCTACGAGCAGTACTTC. Translation gives CASSQPPVYEQYF. V is TRBV27 and J is TRBJ2-7, with D unclear. Germline CDR1 and CDR2: MNHEY and SMNVEV (reference sequence). CDR3 size: 13 residues. Between the trimmed V and J ends, which lost 5 bases and 3 bases, there was a span of 11 bases.